This entry features one TCR beta chain sequence. No qualities accompany the bases; no much larger clone lies one base away. V is trimmed back by 5 bases and J by 2 bases, and the junction contains 6 bases that no gene match accounts for. Counted from cysteine to phenylalanine, this CDR3 has 16 amino acids. The sequence is cut down to CDR3 DNA, 48 bases in frame from base 1. Sequences ENHRY (CDR1) and SYGVKD (CDR2) are obtained from the germline V gene. TCR-alpha and TCR-beta chains were sequenced unpaired, so chain pairing information was not available. The immunoSEQ multiplex PCR assay was used to generate TCR libraries, with TCR-beta and/or TCR-alpha/delta assays applied to each sample. The Illumina high-throughput platform was used to sequence the amplified TCR libraries. Per the original workflow: Clustering and dimensionality reduction relied on pairwise TCRdist distances among GMM-specific receptors from T cells that were either sorted ex vivo or expanded in vitro. Sequence motifs, defined by gene usage and CDR3 content, were tested for enrichment in tetramer-positive compared with tetramer-negative populations. TCRdb carries this immuneACCESS record with in-frame sequences only. Its versions omit some clonotypes, under half of them owing to an unresolved V gene in the studies checked, with the rest unexplained. V and J calls and clone size follow that table, whereas D and trimming were derived from the DNA. For this sample there are 80,000 to 90,000 clones; about nine tenths appear just once. The ten largest clones capture less than 2.5% of the sample.

Thawed, overnight-rested PBMC were stained with GMM-loaded CD1B tetramer, a Live/Dead dye and anti-CD3, then sorted on a FACS Aria II. The CD1B tetramers were loaded with C32 glucose monomycolate that had been purified from Rhodococcus equi. Before cryopreservation, the PBMC used for tetramer sorting had been depleted of CD14-expressing monocytes for a separate study. From each donor, around 100,000 tetramer-negative cells were also sorted and analyzed side by side with the tetramer-positive cells. GMM-loaded CD1B tetramers were used to sort antigen-specific T cells from a handful of healthy South African adults. The data derive from a study of T cells in tuberculosis (dated by TCRdb to 2016 to 2019). Study-level background: The study combined CD1B tetramers and high-throughput TCR immunosequencing to characterize T cells specific for the mycobacterial lipid antigen glucose monomycolate (GMM). What the research found in general, with its limitations: T cells binding the CD1B-GMM tetramer with low affinity may have been missed by the stringent sort gate.

The sequence was obtained from an adult woman with latent tuberculosis. The rearranged segments are TRBV10-3 and TRBJ2-3, and 11 junction bases match TRBD2. Source material: CD1b-GMM tetramer-negative cells sorted from PBMCs. The cell subset or site label of this sample denotes: T cells not binding CD1B-GMM tetramer, sorted from same donor. Here the CDR3 is given as CAISLSSGGATDTQYF. The DNA sequence is given as TGTGCCATCAGTTTAAGTAGCGGGGGGGCCACAGATACGCAGTATTTT.